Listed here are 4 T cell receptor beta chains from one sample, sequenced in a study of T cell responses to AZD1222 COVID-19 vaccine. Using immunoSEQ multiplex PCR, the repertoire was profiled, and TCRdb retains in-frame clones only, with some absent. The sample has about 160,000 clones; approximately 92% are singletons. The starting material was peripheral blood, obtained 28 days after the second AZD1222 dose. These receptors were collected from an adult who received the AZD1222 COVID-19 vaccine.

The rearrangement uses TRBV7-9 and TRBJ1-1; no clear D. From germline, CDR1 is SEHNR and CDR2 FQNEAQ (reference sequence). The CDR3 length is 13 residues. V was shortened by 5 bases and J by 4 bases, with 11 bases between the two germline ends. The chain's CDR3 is CASSEGGVTEAFF. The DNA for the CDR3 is TGTGCCAGCAGCGAAGGTGGGGTCACTGAAGCTTTCTTT.

CDR3 sequence reads: CASSIVPPGSGANVLTF. The CDR3 DNA is TGTGCCAGTAGTATAGTACCTCCCGGTTCTGGGGCCAACGTCCTGACTTTC. The rearrangement joins TRBV19 to TRBJ2-6, with D uncertain. The CDR3 spans 17 residues. CDR1 and CDR2 from the germline V gene are LNHDA and SQIVND (reference sequence). V was cut by 1 base and J by 1 base, with 11 bases left in between.

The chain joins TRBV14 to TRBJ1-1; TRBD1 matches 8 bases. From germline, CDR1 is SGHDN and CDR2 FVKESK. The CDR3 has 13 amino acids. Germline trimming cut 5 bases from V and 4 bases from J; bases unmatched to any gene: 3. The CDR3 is CASSKGTGTEAFF. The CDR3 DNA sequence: TGTGCCAGCAGCAAAGGGACAGGCACTGAAGCTTTCTTT.

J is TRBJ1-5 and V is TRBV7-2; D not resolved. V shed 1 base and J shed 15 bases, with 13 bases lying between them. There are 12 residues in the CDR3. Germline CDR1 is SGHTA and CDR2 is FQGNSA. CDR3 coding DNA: TGTGCCAGCAGCTTAGAGGTTGGAGGGTTGCATTTT. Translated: CASSLEVGGLHF.